This is a list of T cell receptor beta chains from one sample in a study of neurological immune-mediated disorders. TCRdb reprocessed the 5' RACE reads with MiXCR, giving one entry per CDR3 protein. The table includes approximately 89,000 distinct CDR3 sequences, roughly 4.5% detected once. Sequencing was done on a sample of PBMCs. These receptors were taken from a woman aged 55-70 years with multiple sclerosis. The conserved cysteine and the conserved F or W are not part of the CDR3 here. The order of the fields is V gene, D gene, CDR3 protein. D genes are given only for firm matches.

v_call: TRBV11-2
d_call: -
cdr3_aa: ASSPSEGLGGLNQPQH

v_call: TRBV12-3/TRBV12-4
d_call: -
cdr3_aa: ASSGGGSNYGYT

v_call: TRBV20-1
d_call: -
cdr3_aa: SAREGAGTGELF

v_call: TRBV20-1
d_call: -
cdr3_aa: SARDNGGRETQY

v_call: TRBV29-1
d_call: -
cdr3_aa: SALEPVYGYT

v_call: TRBV28
d_call: -
cdr3_aa: ASTPLRNGYT

v_call: TRBV20-1
d_call: TRBD1
cdr3_aa: SAPKGAWNEQF

v_call: TRBV20-1
d_call: -
cdr3_aa: SARDSRVEKLF

v_call: TRBV7-2
d_call: TRBD2
cdr3_aa: ASSLGLAGGEF

v_call: TRBV20-1
d_call: TRBD1
cdr3_aa: SARDTGVVNQPQH

v_call: TRBV6-5
d_call: -
cdr3_aa: ASSYSMGNEQF

v_call: TRBV10-1
d_call: -
cdr3_aa: ASSGQANTEAF

v_call: TRBV12-3/TRBV12-4
d_call: -
cdr3_aa: ASSLNGHTEAF

v_call: TRBV3-1
d_call: -
cdr3_aa: ASSHSKVRGNTEAF

v_call: TRBV7-9
d_call: TRBD2
cdr3_aa: ASRAGLAGVSSYNEQF

v_call: TRBV20-1
d_call: -
cdr3_aa: SARPPGAGELF

v_call: TRBV29-1
d_call: -
cdr3_aa: SGRLGGEQY

v_call: TRBV5-6
d_call: -
cdr3_aa: ASSLGGQGWENEQF

v_call: TRBV28
d_call: TRBD1
cdr3_aa: ASSRPGTGTGELF

v_call: TRBV5-1
d_call: TRBD2
cdr3_aa: ASSLRPGFRLAASYEQY

v_call: TRBV20-1
d_call: TRBD1
cdr3_aa: SASQGEPYEQY

v_call: TRBV9
d_call: TRBD1
cdr3_aa: ASSVGQGGAYEQY

v_call: TRBV20-1
d_call: -
cdr3_aa: SAREGEAYNSPLH

v_call: TRBV3-1
d_call: -
cdr3_aa: ASSRSGPNYGYT

v_call: TRBV20-1
d_call: -
cdr3_aa: SASPGPGQPQH

v_call: TRBV19
d_call: -
cdr3_aa: ASRDQGNQPQH

v_call: TRBV18
d_call: -
cdr3_aa: ASSPPWRMNTEAF

v_call: TRBV11-2
d_call: -
cdr3_aa: ASSLEGGGNQPQH

v_call: TRBV6-5
d_call: -
cdr3_aa: ASPERGDNEQF

v_call: TRBV7-8
d_call: -
cdr3_aa: ASTSSVSGNTIY

v_call: TRBV7-9
d_call: -
cdr3_aa: ASTPLGIGELF

v_call: TRBV7-8
d_call: -
cdr3_aa: ASSLRDLLSYEQY

v_call: TRBV12-3/TRBV12-4
d_call: TRBD1
cdr3_aa: ASSLSTGQGIAGELF

v_call: TRBV5-1
d_call: -
cdr3_aa: ASSLRSRGGSTEAF